Given below is one T cell receptor (beta chain) in context. This sample was taken from a study of blood T cell repertoires in COVID-19. The overall study: Acute-phase and convalescent COVID-19 samples originated in the United States, Italy and Spain. T cells, B-cell-depleted T cells, or PBMCs supplied cDNA or gDNA.

Original handling: Reference gene primers were amplified, and this amplification served to estimate nucleated cell counts. Assay: immunoSEQ multiplex PCR; the TCRdb copy retains only in-frame clones and omits some. V and J calls and clone size come straight from that table; D and trimming were deduced from the DNA. The table lists approximately 79,000 clones, roughly 89% of them singletons. Trimming took 3 bases from V and 4 from J; bases not matched to a gene: 8. The CDR3 runs 16 residues. Looked up from germline, CDR1 is LNHNV and CDR2 is YYDKDF (reference sequence). The chain combines TRBV15 with TRBJ2-1, with TRBD2 identical over 8 bases. This receptor was obtained from a man between 60 and 75 years old with acute or convalescent COVID-19. Material: peripheral blood. The CDR3 spells CATSRLREGPYNEQFF. CDR3 DNA sequence: TGTGCCACCAGCAGGCTACGGGAGGGCCCATACAATGAGCAGTTCTTC.